The rows below give T cell receptor beta chains drawn from one sample of a study of Ad26.COV2.S vaccination and SARS-CoV-2 variants. Data came from immunoSEQ multiplex PCR; TCRdb stores just in-frame clones and leaves some out. The top ten hold about 2.4% of the sample, which has 430,000 or so clones, nearly 90% seen once. Source: peripheral blood, taken in a trial of Ad26.COV2.S vaccine versus placebo. The receptors shown here come from a person aged 18-65 years who received the Ad26.COV2.S COVID-19 vaccine or a placebo. The CDR3 runs from the conserved cysteine through the conserved F or W. The D gene is left open where the match is weak. Only some rows state a clone size, as once, few, many or a class for expanded clones.

TRBV20-1,-,-,TRBJ2-1,CSASLGVSYNEQFF,TGCAGTGCTAGTCTGGGGGTCTCCTACAATGAGCAGTTCTTC
TRBV18,-,-,TRBJ1-2,CASSPSAWGGYTF,TGTGCCAGCTCACCGTCGGCCTGGGGCGGCTACACCTTC
TRBV5-1,-,-,TRBJ1-1,CASSNRRGDDTEAFF,TGCGCCAGCAGCAACCGAAGGGGGGACGACACTGAAGCTTTCTTT
TRBV10-3,-,few,TRBJ1-6,CAISPIEGYSPLHF,TGTGCCATCAGTCCTATCGAGGGATATTCACCCCTCCACTTT
TRBV5-4,TRBD2,-,TRBJ2-3,CASSLDSRAGGTDTQYF,TGTGCCAGCAGCTTGGATTCGCGAGCGGGAGGCACAGATACGCAGTATTTT
TRBV6-2/TRBV6-3,TRBD2,medium-sized,TRBJ2-5,CASSAGFREVQETQYF,TGTGCCAGCAGTGCGGGATTCCGGGAGGTCCAAGAGACCCAGTACTTC
TRBV7-9,-,-,TRBJ1-1,CASSPKVSGRLNTEAFF,TGTGCCAGCAGCCCCAAAGTATCGGGACGCCTGAACACTGAAGCTTTCTTT
TRBV5-4,-,-,TRBJ2-1,CASSLGTSYNEQFF,TGTGCCAGCAGCTTGGGGACATCTTACAATGAGCAGTTCTTC
TRBV4-3,TRBD2,-,TRBJ2-3,CASSQNRGGLAGLPDTQYF,TGCGCCAGCAGCCAAAATAGAGGGGGACTAGCGGGTTTACCAGATACGCAGTATTTT
TRBV6-1,-,-,TRBJ1-3,CASSEQRNTIYF,TGTGCCAGCAGTGAGCAACGAAACACCATATATTTT
TRBV7-9,-,-,TRBJ1-5,CASSPGSLYNQPQHF,TGTGCCAGCAGCCCTGGGAGCTTATATAATCAGCCCCAGCATTTT
TRBV27,-,-,TRBJ1-1,CASRPVGANTEAFF,TGTGCCAGCAGGCCGGTCGGTGCGAACACTGAAGCTTTCTTT
TRBV4-3,-,-,TRBJ1-1,CASSQARHLEAFF,TGCGCCAGCAGCCAAGCTCGACACCTTGAAGCTTTCTTT
TRBV6-4,-,-,TRBJ2-1,CASSGLAGEQFF,TGTGCCAGCAGTGGGTTAGCTGGTGAGCAGTTCTTC
TRBV30,-,once,TRBJ1-3,CAWTPRASSGNTIYF,TGTGCCTGGACCCCCAGGGCCAGCTCTGGAAACACCATATATTTT
TRBV11-1,-,-,TRBJ1-6,CASSLMGKYSPLHF,TGTGCCAGCAGCTTAATGGGGAAGTATTCACCCCTCCACTTT
TRBV6-2/TRBV6-3,-,few,TRBJ2-5,CASSGGGGQYF,TGTGCCAGCAGTGGCGGTGGGGGCCAGTACTTC
TRBV6-5,-,-,TRBJ1-1,CASVGLGAFF,TGTGCCAGCGTAGGCCTAGGGGCTTTCTTT
TRBV11-2,TRBD1,-,TRBJ2-4,CASSDLGQKYF,TGTGCCAGCAGCGACCTGGGACAGAAGTACTTC
TRBV5-6,-,-,TRBJ1-1,CASSLDPRGTEAFF,TGTGCCAGCAGCTTGGATCCTAGGGGCACTGAAGCTTTCTTT